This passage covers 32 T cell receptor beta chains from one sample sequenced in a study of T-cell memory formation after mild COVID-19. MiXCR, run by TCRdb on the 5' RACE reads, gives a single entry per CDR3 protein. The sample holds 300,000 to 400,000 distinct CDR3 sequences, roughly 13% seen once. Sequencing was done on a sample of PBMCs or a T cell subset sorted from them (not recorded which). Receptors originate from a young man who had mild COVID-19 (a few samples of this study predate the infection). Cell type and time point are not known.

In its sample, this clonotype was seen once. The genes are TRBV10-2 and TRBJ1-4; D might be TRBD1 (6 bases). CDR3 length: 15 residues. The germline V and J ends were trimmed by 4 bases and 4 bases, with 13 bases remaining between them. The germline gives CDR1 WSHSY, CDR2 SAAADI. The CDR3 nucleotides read TGCGCCAGCAGTGCATCGACAGGTTTTAATGAAAAACTGTTTTTT. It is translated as CASSASTGFNEKLFF.

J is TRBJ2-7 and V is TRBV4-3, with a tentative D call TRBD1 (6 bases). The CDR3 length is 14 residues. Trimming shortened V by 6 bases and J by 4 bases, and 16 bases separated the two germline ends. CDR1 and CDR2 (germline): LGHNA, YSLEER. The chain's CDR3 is CASRQRTETYEQYF. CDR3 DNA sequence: TGCGCCAGCAGGCAAAGGACAGAAACTTACGAGCAGTACTTC.

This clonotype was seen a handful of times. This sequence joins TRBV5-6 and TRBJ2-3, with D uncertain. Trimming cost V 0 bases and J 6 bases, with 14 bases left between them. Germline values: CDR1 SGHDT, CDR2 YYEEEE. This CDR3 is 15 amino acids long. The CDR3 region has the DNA TGTGCCAGCAGCTTGGGGATAGTTGGGCAGGATACGCAGTATTTT. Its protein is CASSLGIVGQDTQYF.

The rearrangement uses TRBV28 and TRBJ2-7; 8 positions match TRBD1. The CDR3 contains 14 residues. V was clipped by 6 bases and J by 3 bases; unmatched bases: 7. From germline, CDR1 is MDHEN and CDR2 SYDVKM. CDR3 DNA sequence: TGTGCCAGCAGCCCCGCGGACAGGGTCTACGAGCAGTACGTC. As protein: CASSPADRVYEQYV.

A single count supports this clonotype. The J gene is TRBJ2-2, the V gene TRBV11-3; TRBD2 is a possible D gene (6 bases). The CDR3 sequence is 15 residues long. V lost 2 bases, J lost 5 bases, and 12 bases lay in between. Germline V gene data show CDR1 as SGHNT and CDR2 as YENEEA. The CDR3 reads CASSLSPGVTGELFF. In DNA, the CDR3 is TGTGCCAGCAGCTTAAGTCCGGGGGTTACCGGGGAGCTGTTTTTT.

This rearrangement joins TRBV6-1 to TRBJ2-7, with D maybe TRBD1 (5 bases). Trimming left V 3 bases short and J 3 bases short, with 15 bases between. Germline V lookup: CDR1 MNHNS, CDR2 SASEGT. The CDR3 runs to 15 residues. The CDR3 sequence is CASSDRGRFDYEQYV. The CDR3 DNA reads TGTGCCAGCAGTGATAGGGGCCGTTTCGACTACGAGCAGTACGTC.

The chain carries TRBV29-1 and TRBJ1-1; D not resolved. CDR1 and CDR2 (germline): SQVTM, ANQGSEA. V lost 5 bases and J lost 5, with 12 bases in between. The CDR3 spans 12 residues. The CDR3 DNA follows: TGCAGCGTTTTCGGAGGTAGGACTGAAGCTTTCTTT. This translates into CSVFGGRTEAFF.

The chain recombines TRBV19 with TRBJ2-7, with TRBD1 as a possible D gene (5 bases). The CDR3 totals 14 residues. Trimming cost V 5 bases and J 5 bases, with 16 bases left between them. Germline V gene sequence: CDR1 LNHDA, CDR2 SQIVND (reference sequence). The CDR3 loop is CASSALVQGDEQYF. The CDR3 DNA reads TGTGCCAGTAGTGCCTTGGTGCAGGGCGACGAGCAGTACTTC.

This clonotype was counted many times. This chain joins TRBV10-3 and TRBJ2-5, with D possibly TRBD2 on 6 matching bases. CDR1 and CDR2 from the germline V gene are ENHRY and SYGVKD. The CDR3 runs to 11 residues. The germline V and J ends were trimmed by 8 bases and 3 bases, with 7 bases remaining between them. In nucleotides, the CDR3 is TGTGCCATCGGAGGGGAAGAGACCCAGTACTTC. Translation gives CAIGGEETQYF.

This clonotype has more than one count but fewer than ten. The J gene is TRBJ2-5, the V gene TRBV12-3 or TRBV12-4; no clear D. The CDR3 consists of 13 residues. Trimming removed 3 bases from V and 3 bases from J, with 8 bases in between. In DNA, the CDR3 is TGTGCCAGCAGTTTTGGTCCAAAAGAGACCCAGTACTTC. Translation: CASSFGPKETQYF.

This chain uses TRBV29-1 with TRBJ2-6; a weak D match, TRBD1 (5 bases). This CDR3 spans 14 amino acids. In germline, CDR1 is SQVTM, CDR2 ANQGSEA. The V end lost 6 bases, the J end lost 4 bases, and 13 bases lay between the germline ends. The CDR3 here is CSVGLQAGANVLTF. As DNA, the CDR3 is TGCAGCGTGGGCTTACAGGCCGGGGCCAACGTCCTGACTTTC.

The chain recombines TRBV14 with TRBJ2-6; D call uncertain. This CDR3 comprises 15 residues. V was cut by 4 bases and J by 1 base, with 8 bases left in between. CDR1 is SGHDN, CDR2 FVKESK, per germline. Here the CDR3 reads CASSLQLSGANVLTF. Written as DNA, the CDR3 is TGTGCCAGCAGCCTCCAACTTTCTGGGGCCAACGTCCTGACTTTC.

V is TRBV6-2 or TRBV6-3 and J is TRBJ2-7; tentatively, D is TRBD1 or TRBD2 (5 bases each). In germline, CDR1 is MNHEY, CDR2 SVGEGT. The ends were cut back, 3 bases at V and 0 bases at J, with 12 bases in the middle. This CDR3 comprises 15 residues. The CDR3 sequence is CASSYIGDHSYEQYV. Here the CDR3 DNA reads TGTGCCAGCAGTTATATTGGGGACCACTCCTACGAGCAGTACGTC.

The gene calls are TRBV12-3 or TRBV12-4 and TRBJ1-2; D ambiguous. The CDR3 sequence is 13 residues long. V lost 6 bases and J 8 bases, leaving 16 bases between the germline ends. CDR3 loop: CASRTDGAKGYTF. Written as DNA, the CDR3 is TGTGCCAGCAGAACGGACGGAGCTAAGGGCTACACCTTC.

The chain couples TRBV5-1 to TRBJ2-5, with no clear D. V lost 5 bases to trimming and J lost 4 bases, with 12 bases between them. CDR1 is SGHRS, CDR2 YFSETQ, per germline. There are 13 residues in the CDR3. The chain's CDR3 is CASSFTSPETQYF. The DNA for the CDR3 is TGCGCCAGCAGTTTCACTTCGCCAGAGACCCAGTACTTC.

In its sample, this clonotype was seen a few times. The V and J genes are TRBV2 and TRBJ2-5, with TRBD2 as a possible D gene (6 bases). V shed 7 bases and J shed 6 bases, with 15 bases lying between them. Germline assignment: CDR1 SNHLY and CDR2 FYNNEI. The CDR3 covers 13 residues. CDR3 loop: CASMPGGPKTQYF. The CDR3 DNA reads TGTGCCAGCATGCCAGGAGGGCCGAAGACCCAGTACTTC.

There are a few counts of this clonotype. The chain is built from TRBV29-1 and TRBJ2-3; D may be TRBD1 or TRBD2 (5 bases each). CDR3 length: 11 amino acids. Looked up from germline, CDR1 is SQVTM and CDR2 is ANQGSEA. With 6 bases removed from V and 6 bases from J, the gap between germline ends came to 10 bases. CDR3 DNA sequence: TGCAGCGTACCCTGGGGGGATACGCAGTATTTT. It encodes CSVPWGDTQYF.

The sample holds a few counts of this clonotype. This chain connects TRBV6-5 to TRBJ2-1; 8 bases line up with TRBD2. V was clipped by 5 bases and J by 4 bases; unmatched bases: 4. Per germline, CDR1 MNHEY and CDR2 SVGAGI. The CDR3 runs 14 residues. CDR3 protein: CASSQGLAYNEQFF. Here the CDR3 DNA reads TGTGCCAGCAGTCAAGGACTAGCTTACAATGAGCAGTTCTTC.

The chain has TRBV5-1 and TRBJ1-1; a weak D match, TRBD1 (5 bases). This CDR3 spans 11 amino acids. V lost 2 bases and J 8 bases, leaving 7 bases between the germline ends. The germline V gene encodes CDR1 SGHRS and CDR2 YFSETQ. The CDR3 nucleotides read TGCGCCAGCAGCTTTTCAGGGGAAGCTTTCTTT. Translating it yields CASSFSGEAFF.

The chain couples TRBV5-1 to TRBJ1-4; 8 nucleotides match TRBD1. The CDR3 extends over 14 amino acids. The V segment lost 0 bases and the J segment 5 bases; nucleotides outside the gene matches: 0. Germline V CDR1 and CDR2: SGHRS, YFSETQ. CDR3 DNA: TGCGCCAGCAGCTTGGGGGACAGGAATGAAAAACTGTTTTTT. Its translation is CASSLGDRNEKLFF.

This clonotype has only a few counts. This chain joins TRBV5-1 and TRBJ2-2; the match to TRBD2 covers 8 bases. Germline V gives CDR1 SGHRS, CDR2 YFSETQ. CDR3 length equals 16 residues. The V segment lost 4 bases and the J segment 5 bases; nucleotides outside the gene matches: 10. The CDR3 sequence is CASSPYTSGGTGELFF. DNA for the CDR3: TGCGCCAGCAGCCCTTACACTAGCGGAGGAACCGGGGAGCTGTTTTTT. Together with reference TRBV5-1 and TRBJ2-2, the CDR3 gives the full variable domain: KAGVTQTPRYLIKTRGQQVTLSCSPISGHRSVSWYQQTPGQGLQFLFEYFSETQRNKGNFPGRFSGRQFSNSRSEMNVSTLELGDSALYLCASSPYTSGGTGELFFGEGSRLTVL.

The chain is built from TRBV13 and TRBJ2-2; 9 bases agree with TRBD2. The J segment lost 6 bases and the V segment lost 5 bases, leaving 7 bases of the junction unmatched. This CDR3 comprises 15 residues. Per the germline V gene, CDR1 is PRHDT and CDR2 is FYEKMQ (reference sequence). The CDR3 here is CASSMIAGVSGELFF. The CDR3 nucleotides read TGTGCCAGCAGCATGATAGCGGGGGTTTCCGGGGAGCTGTTTTTT.

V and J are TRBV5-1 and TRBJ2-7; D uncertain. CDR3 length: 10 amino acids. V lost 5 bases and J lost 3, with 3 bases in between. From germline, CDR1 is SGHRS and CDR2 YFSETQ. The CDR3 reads CASRNYEQYV. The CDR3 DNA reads TGCGCCAGCAGGAACTACGAGCAGTACGTC.

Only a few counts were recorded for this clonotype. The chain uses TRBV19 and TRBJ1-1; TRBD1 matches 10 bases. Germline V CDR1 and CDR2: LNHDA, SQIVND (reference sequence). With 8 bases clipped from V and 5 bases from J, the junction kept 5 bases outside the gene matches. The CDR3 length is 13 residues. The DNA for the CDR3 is TGTGCCAGTGATGACAGGGGGCGGACTGAAGCTTTCTTT. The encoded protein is CASDDRGRTEAFF.

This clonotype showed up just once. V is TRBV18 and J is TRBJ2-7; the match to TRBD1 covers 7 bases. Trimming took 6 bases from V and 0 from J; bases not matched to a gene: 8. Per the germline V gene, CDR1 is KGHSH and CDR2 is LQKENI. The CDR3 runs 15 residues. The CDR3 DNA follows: TGTGCCAGCTCCGGAACAGGGGTCTACTCCTACGAGCAGTACTTC. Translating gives CASSGTGVYSYEQYF.

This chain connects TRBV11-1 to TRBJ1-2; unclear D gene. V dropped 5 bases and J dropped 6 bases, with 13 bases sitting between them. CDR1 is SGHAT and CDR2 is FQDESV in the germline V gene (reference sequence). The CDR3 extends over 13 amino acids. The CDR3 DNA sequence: TGTGCCAGCAGCGCCCGAGAAGGCAATGGCTACACCTTC. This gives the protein CASSAREGNGYTF.

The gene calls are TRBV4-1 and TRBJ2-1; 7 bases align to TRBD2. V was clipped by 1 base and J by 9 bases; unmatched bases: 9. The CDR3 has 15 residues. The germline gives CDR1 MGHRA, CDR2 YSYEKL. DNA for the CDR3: TGCGCCAGCAGCCAAGCGGGGGGACCCCTCTTTGAGCAGTTCTTC. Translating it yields CASSQAGGPLFEQFF.

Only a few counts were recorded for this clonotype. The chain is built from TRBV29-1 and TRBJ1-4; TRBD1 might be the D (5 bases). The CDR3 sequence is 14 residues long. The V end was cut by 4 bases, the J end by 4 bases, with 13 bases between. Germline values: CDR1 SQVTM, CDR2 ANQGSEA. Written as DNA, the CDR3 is TGCAGCGTTGGGGACCGGCGAGGTAATGAAAAACTGTTTTTT. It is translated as CSVGDRRGNEKLFF.

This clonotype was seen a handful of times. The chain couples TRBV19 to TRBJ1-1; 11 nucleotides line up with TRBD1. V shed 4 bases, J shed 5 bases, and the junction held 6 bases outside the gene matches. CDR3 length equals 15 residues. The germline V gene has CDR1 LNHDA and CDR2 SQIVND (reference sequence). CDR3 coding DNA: TGTGCCAGTAGTACATCTGGACAGGGGGCAACTGAAGCTTTCTTT. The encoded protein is CASSTSGQGATEAFF.

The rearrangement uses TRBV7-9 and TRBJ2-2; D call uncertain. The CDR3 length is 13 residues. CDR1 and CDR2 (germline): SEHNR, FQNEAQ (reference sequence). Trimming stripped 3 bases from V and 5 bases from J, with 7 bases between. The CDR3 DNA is TGTGCCAGCAGCTTCGTCCCTACCGGGGAGCTGTTTTTT. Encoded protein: CASSFVPTGELFF. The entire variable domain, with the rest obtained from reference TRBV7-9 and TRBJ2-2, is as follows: DTGVSQNPRHKITKRGQNVTFRCDPISEHNRLYWYRQTLGQGPEFLTYFQNEAQLEKSRLLSDRFSAERPKGSFSTLEIQRTEQGDSAMYLCASSFVPTGELFFGEGSRLTVL.

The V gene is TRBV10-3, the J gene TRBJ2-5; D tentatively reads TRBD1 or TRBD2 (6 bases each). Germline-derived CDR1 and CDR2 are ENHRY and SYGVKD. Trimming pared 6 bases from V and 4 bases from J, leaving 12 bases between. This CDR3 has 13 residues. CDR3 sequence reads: CAIRPGDIETQYF. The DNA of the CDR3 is TGTGCCATCAGACCGGGGGACATAGAGACCCAGTACTTC.

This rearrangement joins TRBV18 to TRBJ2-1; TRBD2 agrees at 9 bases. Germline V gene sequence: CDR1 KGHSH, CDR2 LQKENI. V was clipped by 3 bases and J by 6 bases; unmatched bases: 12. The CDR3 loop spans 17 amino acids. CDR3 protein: CASSPVRRGGASNEQFF. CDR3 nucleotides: TGTGCCAGCTCACCCGTTAGGCGGGGGGGCGCCTCCAATGAGCAGTTCTTC.